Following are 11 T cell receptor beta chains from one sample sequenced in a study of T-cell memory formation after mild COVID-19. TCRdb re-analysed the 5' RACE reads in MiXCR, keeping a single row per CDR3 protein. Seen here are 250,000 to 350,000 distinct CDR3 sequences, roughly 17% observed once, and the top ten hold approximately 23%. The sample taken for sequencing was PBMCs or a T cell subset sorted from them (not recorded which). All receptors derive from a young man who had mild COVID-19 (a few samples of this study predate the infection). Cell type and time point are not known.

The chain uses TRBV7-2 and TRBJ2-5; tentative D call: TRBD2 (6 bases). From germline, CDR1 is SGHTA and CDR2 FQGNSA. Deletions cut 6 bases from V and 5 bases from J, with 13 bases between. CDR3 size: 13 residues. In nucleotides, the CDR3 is TGTGCCAGCAGGCGGGGTCTGGAGGAGACCCAGTACTTC. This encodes CASRRGLEETQYF.

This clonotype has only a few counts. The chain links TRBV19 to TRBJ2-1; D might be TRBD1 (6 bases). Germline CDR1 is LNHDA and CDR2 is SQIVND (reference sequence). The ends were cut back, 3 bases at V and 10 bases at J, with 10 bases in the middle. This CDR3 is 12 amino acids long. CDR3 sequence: CASSIRGGEQFF. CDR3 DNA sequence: TGTGCCAGTAGTATCAGGGGTGGGGAGCAGTTCTTC.

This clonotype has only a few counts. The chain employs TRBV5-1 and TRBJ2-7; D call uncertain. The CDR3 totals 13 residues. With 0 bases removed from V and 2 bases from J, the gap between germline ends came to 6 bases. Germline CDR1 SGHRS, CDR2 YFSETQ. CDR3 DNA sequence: TGCGCCAGCAGCTTGGATTCAACCTACGAGCAGTACTTC. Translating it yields CASSLDSTYEQYF.

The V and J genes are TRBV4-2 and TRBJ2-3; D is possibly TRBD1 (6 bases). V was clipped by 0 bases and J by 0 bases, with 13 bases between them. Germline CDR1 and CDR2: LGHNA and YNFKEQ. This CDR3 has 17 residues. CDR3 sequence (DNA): TGTGCCAGCAGCCAAGATCGCTGGGGGCCCAGCACAGATACGCAGTATTTT. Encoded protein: CASSQDRWGPSTDTQYF.

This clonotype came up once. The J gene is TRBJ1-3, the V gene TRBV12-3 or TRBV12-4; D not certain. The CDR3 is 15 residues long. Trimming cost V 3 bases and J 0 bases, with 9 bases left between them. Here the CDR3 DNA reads TGTGCCAGCAGTTTTCGAAGGCTCTCTGGAAACACCATATATTTT. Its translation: CASSFRRLSGNTIYF.

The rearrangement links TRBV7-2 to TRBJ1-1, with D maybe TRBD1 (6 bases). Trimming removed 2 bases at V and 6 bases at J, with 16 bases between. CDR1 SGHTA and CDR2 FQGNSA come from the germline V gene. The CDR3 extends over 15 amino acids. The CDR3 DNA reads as TGTGCCAGCAGCTTAAATCCGGGGGGCAACTCTGAAGCTTTCTTT. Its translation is CASSLNPGGNSEAFF.

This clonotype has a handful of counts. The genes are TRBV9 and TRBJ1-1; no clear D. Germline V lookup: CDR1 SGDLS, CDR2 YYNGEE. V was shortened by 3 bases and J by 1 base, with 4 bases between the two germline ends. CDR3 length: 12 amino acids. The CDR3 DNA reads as TGTGCCAGCAGCGCCTGGAACACTGAAGCTTTCTTT. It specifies CASSAWNTEAFF.

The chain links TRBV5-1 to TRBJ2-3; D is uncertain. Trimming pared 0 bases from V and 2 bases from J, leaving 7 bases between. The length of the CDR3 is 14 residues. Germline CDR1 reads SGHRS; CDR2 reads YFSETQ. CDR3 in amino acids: CASSLVQFTDTQYF. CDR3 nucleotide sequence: TGCGCCAGCAGCTTGGTTCAGTTCACAGATACGCAGTATTTT.

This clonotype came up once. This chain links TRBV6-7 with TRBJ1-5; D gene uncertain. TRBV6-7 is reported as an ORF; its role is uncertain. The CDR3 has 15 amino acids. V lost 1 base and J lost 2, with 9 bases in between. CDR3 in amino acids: CASSYCKGGNQPQHF. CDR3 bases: TGTGCCAGCAGTTACTGCAAGGGCGGCAATCAGCCCCAGCATTTT.

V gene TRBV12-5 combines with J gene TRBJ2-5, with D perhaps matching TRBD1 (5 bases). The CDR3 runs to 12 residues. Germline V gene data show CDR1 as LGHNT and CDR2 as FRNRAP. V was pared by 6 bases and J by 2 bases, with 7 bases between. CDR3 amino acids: CASGGDQETQYF. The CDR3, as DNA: TGTGCTAGTGGAGGGGATCAAGAGACCCAGTACTTC.

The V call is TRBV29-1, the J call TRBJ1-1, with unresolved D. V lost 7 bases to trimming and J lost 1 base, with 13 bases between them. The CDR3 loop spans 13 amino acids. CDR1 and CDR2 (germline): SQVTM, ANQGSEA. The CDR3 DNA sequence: TGCAGCGGAGATAGGCGGAGGAACACTGAAGCTTTCTTT. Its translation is CSGDRRRNTEAFF.